This paragraph covers one T cell receptor (beta chain) sequence. It has no known antigen specificity. Base qualities are not at hand, and no much larger clone is one base apart. This sample is part of a study of cytomegalovirus exposure and HLA in healthy donors (TCRdb year 2017). Turning to the overall study: According to an earlier analysis of around 600 of the donors, about 179 million T cells yielded over 100 million unique TCR beta sequences and approximately 300 Gb of sequence data. Typing coverage varied by locus: roughly 620-640 donors for A, B, C, DRB1 and DQB1; approximately 500 for DQA1; more than 600 for DPA1; 450 to 480 for DPB1. A later analysis re-analyzed previously published TCR beta repertoires from several hundred donors and added high-resolution HLA genotyping to study TCR occurrence patterns. Because of strong linkage in the cohort, roughly five DR-DQ haplotypes were treated as single units for association and clustering. On average, roughly 240,000 unique TCR beta nucleotide sequences were sequenced per donor among some 430 genotyped donors of the cohort, with roughly 20% of those sequences being non-productive. HLA typing covered class I and class II loci at four-digit resolution. The study profiled the T cell repertoires of 666 subjects by immunosequencing and related them to cytomegalovirus serostatus. Every repertoire in the discovery cohort had been generated on one and the same sequencing platform. Around 320 gigabases of sequencing data and 70 million to 85 million unique TCR sequences were included in an early release covering about 620 HLA-typed donors. A separate validation cohort of more than 100 different subjects was used in addition to the roughly 720-subject first cohort. Of the 350 to 450 genotyped donors, less than 90% were placed in the genetic ancestry cluster associated with self-reported Caucasian donors. An earlier analysis of fewer than 700 of the donors applied high-throughput TCR beta sequencing to assess whether each TCR beta V gene segment acted as functional or pseudogenic. High-throughput TCR immunosequencing, statistical association of individual TCRs with disease status, and machine learning were combined to predict cytomegalovirus infection status. The study aimed to test whether cataloging public T cell receptors could reveal signatures of past pathogen exposure. Rather than drawing on any new phenotypic data, the later analysis identified candidate immune exposures from TCR beta sequences and the way those sequences occurred across donors. Alongside the repertoire data, information on donor age, sex, ethnicity and CMV serostatus was compiled. A later genetic analysis took genome-wide SNP genotypes for about 55% of the roughly 670 donors and used that subset as a discovery cohort. Summary of the overall study and its limitations: Immune exposure information for the cohort was limited to CMV serostatus. The cohort was sequenced for TCR beta chains only, and without alpha or paired-chain data the features that could be detected were limited. Over 15 rarely observed V segments, including chromosome 9 orphons, were excluded from the earlier analysis of 550 to 700 of the donors because counts were too low. A group of highly shared sequence variants was considered likely to be a technical artifact of the sequencing pipeline. In a later analysis, the rate of TCR association differed among HLA loci, with DRB1 alleles having the most associated TCRs and HLA-C alleles having the fewest. Roughly uniform sequencing depth across donors was assumed in presence/absence analyses, although this assumption may not hold. A later analysis reported that several top co-occurrence clusters appeared linked to parvovirus B19, influenza, CMV and Epstein-Barr virus. In the study, about 150 TCR beta chains were listed as associated with cytomegalovirus. In vitro tests confirmed that a few of the cytomegalovirus-associated TCR beta chains recognize cytomegalovirus antigens. A later genetic analysis reported fewer N-insertions in productive TCRs among donors in an Asian-associated ancestry cluster than the roughly 700-donor mean. It was suggested by the authors that the approach could potentially be generalized to other disease states and immunological phenotypes. A further reported finding was that TCR beta sequences accurately predicted the HLA-A and HLA-B alleles for most subjects in the first cohort. Linkage disequilibrium might explain the correlated functional status among segregating V segments, but an unknown experimental factor could not be ruled out. Specific HLA alleles were associated with 18,000 or so TCR beta sequences at a false discovery rate of 0.05 in a later analysis. An association between a missense DCLRE1C variant and V-gene and J-gene trimming of TCR beta chains was found in a later genetic analysis and replicated in an independent cohort. Because some donors lacked HLA typing at each locus, the association tests relied only on the typed subset. In an earlier analysis of roughly 560 of the donors, most TCR beta V segments were observed in productive rearrangements about 90% or about 30% of the time, broadly matching IMGT annotations. Some IMGT-functional V segments, including TRBV6-2 and TRBV6-3, could not be told apart with the 87-base-pair reads, so those segments were excluded. Across donors, most TCR sequences were observed very rarely, whereas some public TCRs were present in many individuals. Compared with equally common non-associated chains, HLA-associated TCR beta chains in a later analysis were more clonally expanded and had lower generation probabilities. When HLA alleles, especially DR and DQ, strongly co-occurred, TCR associations were difficult to assign to individual alleles. The classifier was reported to diagnose cytomegalovirus status with high specificity and sensitivity in both the original cohort and the validation cohort. A later analysis found that most CMV-associated TCR beta chains appeared HLA-restricted, with HLA associations seemingly driven largely by CMV exposure.

The library was obtained by the immunoSEQ multiplex PCR assay. A mixture of 60 forward primers for TCR Vbeta segments and 13 reverse primers for TCR Jbeta segments was used in the multiplex PCR. The CDR3 region of rearranged TCR beta genes was amplified from genomic DNA with a multiplex PCR assay. The amplified TCR beta libraries were sequenced on the Illumina HiSeq System as 87-base-pair reads. Under the source paper's analysis protocol: In a later analysis, around 80 million unique TCR beta chains were counted across the approximately 640 repertoires, and about 9.9 million of these chains were shared by at least two donors. Raw reads were error-corrected and collapsed into unique sequences by a nearest-neighbor algorithm in which closely related sequences were merged to remove PCR and sequencing errors. Alignment of CDR3 sequences to IMGT reference sequences was used to assign V, D and J gene segments. For a sequence to be retained, at least a six-nucleotide match to both a V gene segment and a J gene segment was required. A rearrangement counted as productive if the CDR3 had no stop codons and remained in frame with V and J, and every other rearrangement counted as non-productive. CDR3 was defined by IMGT convention, running from the second conserved V-encoded cysteine to the conserved J-encoded phenylalanine. The earlier analysis of 500 to 750 of the donors excluded any sequence lacking an unambiguous match to a single V gene segment. An earlier analysis of some 500 of the donors classified V segments as functional when productive rearrangements were above 56.7% and as segregating when the standard deviation between donors was above 5%. A statistical classification framework was built to diagnose cytomegalovirus status from the catalog of TCR beta chain sequences. In a later analysis, TCR nucleotide sequences were compared against IMGT/GENE-DB human TR gene sequences so that V and J genes could be assigned. The TCRdist pipeline was used in a later analysis to assign CDR3 sequences and most-parsimonious VDJ recombination scenarios. In a later analysis, each TCR beta chain was defined by its CDR3 amino acid sequence together with its V-gene family, and reads without a unique V-gene family were excluded. A later analysis removed several hundred highly shared, low-generation-probability nucleotide sequences to deal with suspected cross-contamination and a sequencing artifact. For each public chain, a later analysis derived a clonal expansion index from normalized ranks of inferred template counts within each repertoire. In a later analysis, generation probabilities were computed with a VDJ recombination model fitted to out-of-frame rearrangements, and the resulting probabilities were checked against IGoR. In a later analysis, hypergeometric tests were used to score TCR-TCR, TCR-HLA and TCR-CMV co-occurrence, with a repertoire-size bias correction applied to TCR pairs. A later analysis estimated false discovery rates by permuting HLA or CMV assignments 20 times. In a later analysis, co-occurring TCRs were grouped using DBSCAN, with TCRdist sequence similarity added in when clustering inside HLA-allele-positive subsets. Repertoires with fewer than 30,000 or more than 120,000 public chains, plus five repertoires with anomalous nucleotide sharing, were excluded from co-occurrence clustering. The table comes from immuneACCESS by way of TCRdb, which keeps in-frame sequences with V and J called. Part of the clones is missing from these tables; in studies checked, under half for an unresolved V gene and the rest for unknown reasons. V, J and clone size are taken as reported in that table, and D and trimming were inferred from the DNA itself. This sample is represented by 150,000 to 200,000 clones; 75% to 90% of them were singletons. Just over 4.5% of the sample is taken by the ten largest.

The cohort consisted of fewer than 700 healthy bone marrow donors. All cohort members were sampled while nominally healthy, although unrecorded immune exposures were likely present. The donor tested CMV seropositive, placing the donor among the 250 to 350 seropositive members of the cohort. Every donor gave a peripheral blood sample, and the peripheral blood mononuclear cells from that sample were used for TCR beta sequencing. Genomic DNA was extracted from the blood cell samples with the Qiagen DNeasy Blood Extraction Kit. V loses 7 bases at its end and J loses 7 bases; junction bases beyond the gene matches: 9. Per the germline V gene (reference sequence), LNHDA is the CDR1 and SQIVND is the CDR2. Spanning cysteine to phenylalanine, the CDR3 consists of 14 amino acids. Only the CDR3 part of the read is kept: 42 bases, read in frame from the first base.

This clonotype was sampled from a woman in her 50s in good health and CMV-seropositive. Specimen: PBMCs. In this chain, TRBV19 is recombined with TRBJ2-4, with 8 junctional bases fitting TRBD2. The bases read TGTGCCAGTAACCCTCCGGGGGGGGCGAACATTCAGTACTTC. Its protein is CASNPPGGANIQYF.